The 3 T cell receptor beta chains in this list originate from one sample, sequenced in a study of cytomegalovirus exposure and HLA in healthy donors. With 60 Vbeta and 13 Jbeta primers, the PCR was carried out. Clones were sequenced by immunoSEQ multiplex PCR, and TCRdb holds only the in-frame ones, with some missing. The sample includes about 140,000 clones, about three quarters seen only once; the top ten take over 1%. Sequencing was performed on PBMCs. Receptor source: a male donor in good health and CMV-seropositive.

This clone was found a few times. The chain recombines TRBV2 with TRBJ2-5; 11 nucleotides match TRBD2. J lost 6 bases, V lost 7 bases, and 10 bases had no gene match. Germline V CDR1 and CDR2: SNHLY, FYNNEI. There are 15 residues in the CDR3. Here the CDR3 reads CASTLLAGGPQTQYF. The CDR3, as DNA: TGTGCCAGCACTCTCTTAGCGGGGGGGCCGCAGACCCAGTACTTC.

This chain connects TRBV19 to TRBJ2-7; 8 positions agree with TRBD2. CDR1 is LNHDA, CDR2 SQIVND, per germline (reference sequence). Trimming cost V 6 bases and J 2 bases; bases outside gene matches: 6. This CDR3 contains 14 residues. The DNA of the CDR3 is TGTGCCAGTAGCCTGTCGGGGGGGGCCTACGAGCAGTACTTC. This translates into CASSLSGGAYEQYF.

The chain couples TRBV21-1 to TRBJ1-5; the table's D gene call, TRBD1, was not cross checked with the DNA. TRBV21-1 is a known pseudogene. This CDR3 is built from 14 residues. As DNA, the CDR3 is TGTGCCAGCAGCCCCCCGGACAGGGGCAAGCCCCAGCATTTT. Amino acids: CASSPPDRGKPQHF.